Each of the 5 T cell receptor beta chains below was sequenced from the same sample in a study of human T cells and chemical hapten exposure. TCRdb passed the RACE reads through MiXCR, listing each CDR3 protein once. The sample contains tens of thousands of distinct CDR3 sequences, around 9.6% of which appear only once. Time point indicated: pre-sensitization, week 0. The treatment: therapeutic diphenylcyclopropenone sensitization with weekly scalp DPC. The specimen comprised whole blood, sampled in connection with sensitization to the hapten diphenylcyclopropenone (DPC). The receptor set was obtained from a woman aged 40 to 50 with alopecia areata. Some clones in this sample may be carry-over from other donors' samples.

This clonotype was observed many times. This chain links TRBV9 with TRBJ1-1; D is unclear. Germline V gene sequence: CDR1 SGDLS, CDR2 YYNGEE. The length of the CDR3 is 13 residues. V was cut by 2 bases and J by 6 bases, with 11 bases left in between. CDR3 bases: TGTGCCAGCAGCGTCGAAGACGGGGCTGAAGCTTTCTTT. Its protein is CASSVEDGAEAFF.

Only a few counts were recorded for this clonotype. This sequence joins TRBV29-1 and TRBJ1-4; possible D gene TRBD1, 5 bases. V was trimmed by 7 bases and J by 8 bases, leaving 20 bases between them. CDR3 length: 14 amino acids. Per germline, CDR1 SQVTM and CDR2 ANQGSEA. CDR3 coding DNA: TGCAGCGCCGGCGGGGGGTCCAACGGAGAAAAACTGTTTTTT. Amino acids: CSAGGGSNGEKLFF.

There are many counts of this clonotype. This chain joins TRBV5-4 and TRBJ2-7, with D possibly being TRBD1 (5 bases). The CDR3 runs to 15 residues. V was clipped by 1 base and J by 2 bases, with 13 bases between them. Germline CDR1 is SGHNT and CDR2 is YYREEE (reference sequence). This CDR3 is CASSLKSQGPYEQYF. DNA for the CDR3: TGTGCCAGCAGCTTGAAGTCGCAGGGTCCCTACGAGCAGTACTTC.

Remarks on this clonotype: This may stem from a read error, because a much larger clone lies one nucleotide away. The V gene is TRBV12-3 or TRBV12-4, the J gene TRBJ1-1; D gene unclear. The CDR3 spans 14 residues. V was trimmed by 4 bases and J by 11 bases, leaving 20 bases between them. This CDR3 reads CASSSRNAAGWAFF. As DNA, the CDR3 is TGTGCCAGCAGTTCAAGGAATGCCGCTGGCTGGGCTTTCTTT.

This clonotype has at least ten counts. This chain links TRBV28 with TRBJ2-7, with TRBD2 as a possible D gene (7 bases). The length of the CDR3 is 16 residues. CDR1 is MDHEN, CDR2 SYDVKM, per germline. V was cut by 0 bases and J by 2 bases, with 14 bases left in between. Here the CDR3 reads CASSLWRGGHTYEQYF. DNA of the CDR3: TGTGCCAGCAGTTTATGGAGGGGGGGACACACCTACGAGCAGTACTTC.